This TCR beta chain was captured by sequencing in a study of shared clonotypes between healthy human individuals. Study overall: The donor pool was made up of a couple of women and a few men aged 18 to 49. Broader study findings: Sequencing depth was expected to influence donor clonotype sharing. In general, naive subsets displayed greater estimated richness than memory subsets did.

The germline V and J ends were trimmed by 3 bases and 0 bases, with 6 bases remaining between them. Germline V gene data show CDR1 as SEHNR and CDR2 as FQNEAQ (reference sequence). The length of the CDR3 is 15 residues. Authors' data handling: Quality scores were absent from the junction-only immunoSEQ sequences, so filtering differed. Data came from immunoSEQ multiplex PCR; TCRdb stores just in-frame clones and leaves some out. V and J calls and clone size come straight from that table; D and trimming were deduced from the DNA. The data contain over 850,000 clones, around 82% of them singletons. Concerning this clone: What it binds is unknown. A read error is the likely source, as a far larger clone sits one nucleotide away.

The source is a man aged 18 to 35 in good health. Some clones in this sample may be carry-over from other donors' samples. Sequencing input: memory CD4+ T cells from PBMCs. Subset defined: CD45RA-negative fraction. The gene calls are TRBV7-9 and TRBJ2-6, with D maybe TRBD2 (5 bases). CDR3 nucleotide sequence: TGTGCCAGCAGCTTTCGGGGCTCTGGGGCCAACGTCCTGACTTTC. Translation: CASSFRGSGANVLTF.